Presented here are 32 T cell receptor beta chains from one specimen sequenced in a study of cytomegalovirus exposure and HLA in healthy donors. PCR employed 60 Vbeta and 13 Jbeta primers. Repertoires were generated with immunoSEQ multiplex PCR, while TCRdb's copy carries only in-frame clones and drops some. The profile covers roughly 130,000 clones, with 74% appearing a single time and 4.3% taken by the ten largest. Sequenced: PBMCs. These receptors were obtained from a man between 18 and 29 years old in good health and CMV-seropositive.

This clone was detected only once. The CDR3 protein is CASSVSGDTQYF. Here the CDR3 DNA reads TGTGCCAGCAGCGTATCAGGGGATACGCAGTATTTT. J is TRBJ2-3 and V is TRBV9; the D gene is possibly TRBD1 (5 bases). Trimming shortened V by 1 base and J by 6 bases, and 6 bases separated the two germline ends. CDR3 length: 12 amino acids. Germline V gives CDR1 SGDLS, CDR2 YYNGEE.

The gene calls are TRBV18 and TRBJ2-5; the D gene is possibly TRBD2 (5 bases). CDR1 KGHSH and CDR2 LQKENI come from the germline V gene. The CDR3 covers 12 residues. Trimming shortened V by 0 bases and J by 7 bases, and 6 bases separated the two germline ends. DNA of the CDR3: TGTGCCAGCTCACCACCTGAGGGGACCCAGTACTTC. Translating gives CASSPPEGTQYF.

Here the CDR3 reads CASSEATGTGGVGQPQHF. CDR3 DNA: TGTGCCAGCAGTGAAGCGACAGGGACAGGGGGGGTTGGACAGCCCCAGCATTTT. This chain links TRBV2 with TRBJ1-5; 11 bases align to TRBD1. This CDR3 region has 18 residues. The germline V gene encodes CDR1 SNHLY and CDR2 FYNNEI. Germline trimming cut 0 bases from V and 7 bases from J; bases unmatched to any gene: 11.

This clone was detected only a few times. The sample holds other DNA sequences that translate to the same CDR3. The CDR3 sequence is CASSLDRDYGYTF. The DNA for the CDR3 is TGCGCCAGCAGCTTGGACAGGGACTATGGCTACACCTTC. This chain joins TRBV5-1 and TRBJ1-2; TRBD1 is a possible D gene (6 bases). Germline CDR1 and CDR2: SGHRS and YFSETQ. This CDR3 is 13 amino acids long. V lost 0 bases to trimming and J lost 3 bases, with 6 bases between them.

V is TRBV30 and J is TRBJ2-7, with D perhaps matching TRBD1 (6 bases). This CDR3 spans 12 amino acids. Germline CDR1 and CDR2: GTSNPN and SVGIG (reference sequence). V was pared by 3 bases and J by 3 bases, with 9 bases between. The CDR3 sequence: CAWRGAHYEQYF. The CDR3 DNA reads TGTGCCTGGAGGGGGGCCCACTACGAGCAGTACTTC.

The sample holds one count of this clone. V gene TRBV6-5 combines with J gene TRBJ1-1; D remains ambiguous. CDR1 and CDR2 from the germline V gene are MNHEY and SVGAGI. The V gene lost 6 bases and the J gene lost 6 bases, with 14 bases spanning the gap. The CDR3 covers 13 residues. The CDR3 loop reads CASRTAGRPEAFF. CDR3 nucleotide sequence: TGTGCCAGCAGGACGGCCGGCAGGCCTGAAGCTTTCTTT.

The rearrangement links TRBV28 to TRBJ2-3; D gene uncertain. Germline CDR1 reads MDHEN; CDR2 reads SYDVKM. The CDR3 extends over 16 amino acids. The V end was cut by 1 base, the J end by 0 bases, with 11 bases between. CDR3 protein: CASSLSQAGSTDTQYF. The CDR3 nucleotides are TGTGCCAGCAGTTTATCGCAGGCCGGCAGCACAGATACGCAGTATTTT. The full variable domain, in which reference TRBV28 and TRBJ2-3 provide the parts outside the CDR3, is DVKVTQSSRYLVKRTGEKVFLECVQDMDHENMFWYRQDPGLGLRLIYFSYDVKMKEKGDIPEGYSVSREKKERFSLILESASTNQTSMYLCASSLSQAGSTDTQYFGPGTRLTVL.

This clone was seen once. V gene TRBV29-1 combines with J gene TRBJ1-4; TRBD1 is a possible D gene (6 bases). V lost 4 bases and J 4 bases, leaving 19 bases between the germline ends. Germline loops: CDR1 SQVTM, CDR2 ANQGSEA. CDR3 length equals 16 residues. The CDR3 nucleotides are TGCAGCGTTGCCGAGCGGACAGTCTCACTTAATGAAAAACTGTTTTTT. Translated: CSVAERTVSLNEKLFF.

This chain links TRBV4-1 with TRBJ2-5; 9 bases are a match to TRBD2. The J call is doubtful: the DNA matches TRBJ2-7 better. CDR3 size: 15 residues. Looked up from germline, CDR1 is MGHRA and CDR2 is YSYEKL. As DNA, the CDR3 is TGCGCCAGCAGCCTGGCGGGACTAGCACTCTACGAGCAGTACTTC. This codes for CASSLAGLALYEQYF.

The sample holds one count of this clone. This sequence joins TRBV4-2 and TRBJ2-2; 13 nucleotides align to TRBD2. The germline gives CDR1 LGHNA, CDR2 YNFKEQ. J gave up 7 bases and V 3 bases, and 8 bases lay outside the gene matches. This CDR3 has 17 amino acids. The CDR3 sequence: CASSQPTSGGAVGELFF. The CDR3 DNA reads as TGTGCCAGCAGCCAGCCAACTAGCGGGGGGGCGGTCGGGGAGCTGTTTTTT.

The chain is built from TRBV9 and TRBJ2-6, with D possibly TRBD1 on 6 matching bases. In germline, CDR1 is SGDLS, CDR2 YYNGEE. Trimming took off 3 bases at V and 0 bases at J, with 13 bases between the two ends. There are 17 residues in the CDR3. CDR3 sequence: CASSAGDPTSGANVLTF. The CDR3 DNA reads as TGTGCCAGCAGCGCAGGGGACCCAACCTCTGGGGCCAACGTCCTGACTTTC.

The J gene is TRBJ2-2, the V gene TRBV14; 11 bases agree with TRBD1. CDR1 is SGHDN and CDR2 is FVKESK in the germline V gene. The CDR3 totals 17 residues. Trimming at V came to 4 bases and at J to 3 bases, leaving 7 bases not matched to a gene. CDR3 in amino acids: CASSPGTGGHHTGELFF. The CDR3 DNA reads as TGTGCCAGCAGCCCCGGGACAGGGGGGCACCACACCGGGGAGCTGTTTTTT.

V usage is TRBV7-6 and J usage is TRBJ1-2; 9 nucleotides agree with TRBD1. The CDR3 is made up of 15 amino acids. V shed 2 bases, J shed 7 bases, and the junction held 8 bases outside the gene matches. Germline V gene data show CDR1 as SGHVS and CDR2 as FNYEAQ. The CDR3 DNA follows: TGTGCCAGCAGCTTAAATCCGGACAGGGGAGGTGGCTACACCTTC. Amino acid sequence: CASSLNPDRGGGYTF.

The chain uses TRBV5-8 and TRBJ1-2, with 9 bases fitting TRBD1. The CDR3 is made up of 14 amino acids. CDR1 is SGHTS, CDR2 YDEGEE, per germline. The V gene end was trimmed by 3 bases and the J gene end by 4 bases; junction bases not matched to a gene: 4. As DNA, the CDR3 is TGTGCCAGCAGCTGGGGGACAGGGTCCTATGGCTACACCTTC. Translation: CASSWGTGSYGYTF.

This clone has only one observation. The chain carries TRBV30 and TRBJ2-7; no definite D call. Germline V gene sequence: CDR1 GTSNPN, CDR2 SVGIG (reference sequence). This CDR3 is 12 amino acids long. V lost 1 base and J lost 1, with 5 bases in between. The CDR3 is CAWSGLSYEQYF. CDR3 bases: TGTGCCTGGAGTGGTTTATCCTACGAGCAGTACTTC.

The chain's CDR3 is CSVAGTGGMQGETQYF. CDR3 bases: TGCAGCGTTGCCGGGACAGGGGGCATGCAGGGAGAGACCCAGTACTTC. The V and J genes are TRBV29-1 and TRBJ2-5; 12 bases fit TRBD1. This CDR3 has 16 amino acids. CDR1 and CDR2 from the germline V gene are SQVTM and ANQGSEA. The ends lost 4 bases at V and 4 bases at J; junction bases unmatched: 10.

This chain connects TRBV18 to TRBJ2-5; TRBD1 aligns across 9 bases. The germline V gene has CDR1 KGHSH and CDR2 LQKENI. Unmatched junction bases numbered 3, after V lost 3 bases and J lost 4 bases. There are 14 residues in the CDR3. In nucleotides, the CDR3 is TGTGCCAGCTCACCCACAGGGGGCGCAGAGACCCAGTACTTC. Residues: CASSPTGGAETQYF.

This chain uses TRBV7-9 with TRBJ1-2; D is unclear. Germline CDR1 is SEHNR and CDR2 is FQNEAQ (reference sequence). Trimming cost V 8 bases and J 6 bases, with 13 bases left between them. There are 12 residues in the CDR3. Written as DNA, the CDR3 is TGTGCCAGCCCGGGAGGGTACGATGGCTACACCTTC. Amino acid sequence: CASPGGYDGYTF.

The chain carries TRBV4-3 and TRBJ1-2; no clear D gene. Per germline, CDR1 LGHNA and CDR2 YSLEER. Trimming stripped 1 base from V and 3 bases from J, with 9 bases between. The CDR3 is 14 residues long. The CDR3 nucleotides read TGCGCCAGCAGCCAAGTTGGCAGCGACTATGGCTACACCTTC. It specifies CASSQVGSDYGYTF.

The gene calls are TRBV7-2 and TRBJ2-5; D unclear. Germline values: CDR1 SGHTA, CDR2 FQGNSA. The CDR3 is 15 residues long. Deletions cut 1 base from V and 2 bases from J, with 11 bases between. The CDR3 reads CASSLVIQIQETQYF. Written as DNA, the CDR3 is TGTGCCAGCAGCTTAGTAATCCAGATTCAAGAGACCCAGTACTTC.

In DNA, the CDR3 is TGCGCCAGCAGCTTAAATGGACTAGTGGAAAAACTGTTTTTT. Translating gives CASSLNGLVEKLFF. This chain links TRBV5-1 with TRBJ1-4; D uncertain. The V gene's germline CDR1 is SGHRS and CDR2 YFSETQ. CDR3 length equals 14 residues. The V gene lost 2 bases and the J gene lost 8 bases, with 13 bases spanning the gap.

This chain links TRBV6-1 with TRBJ1-5, with TRBD1 matching 7 bases. The V segment lost 3 bases and the J segment 3 bases; nucleotides outside the gene matches: 8. Germline CDR1 and CDR2: MNHNS and SASEGT. This CDR3 region has 16 residues. The CDR3 loop reads CASSDRTGGINQPQHF. In DNA, the CDR3 is TGTGCCAGCAGTGACCGGACAGGAGGGATCAATCAGCCCCAGCATTTT.

V and J are TRBV5-1 and TRBJ2-3, with no clear D. Germline V gene lookup returns CDR1 SGHRS and CDR2 YFSETQ. The length of the CDR3 is 13 residues. The V and J ends lost 1 base and 2 bases respectively, with 5 bases between them. In DNA, the CDR3 is TGCGCCAGCAGCTTGACTTTCACAGATACGCAGTATTTT. Encoded protein: CASSLTFTDTQYF.

This sequence joins TRBV20-1 and TRBJ1-4, with D possibly matching TRBD1 (5 bases). The germline CDR1 and CDR2 sequences are DFQATT and SNEGSKA (reference sequence). Trimming took 6 bases from V and 14 from J, leaving 16 bases between them. The length of the CDR3 is 11 residues. As DNA, the CDR3 is TGCAGTGCAGTAGATTGGGAGGGGCTGTTTTTT. Translation gives CSAVDWEGLFF.

The J gene is TRBJ1-6, the V gene TRBV7-2; TRBD1 matches 9 bases. Trimming removed 5 bases from V and 9 bases from J; junction bases left unmatched: 8. Germline V CDR1 and CDR2: SGHTA, FQGNSA. CDR3 length: 15 residues. The CDR3: CASSPQGQGSSPLHF. The CDR3 DNA follows: TGTGCCAGCAGCCCCCAGGGACAGGGTAGTTCACCCCTCCACTTT.

V usage is TRBV28 and J usage is TRBJ2-1; TRBD2 agrees at 7 bases. Trimming at V came to 5 bases and at J to 4 bases, leaving 8 bases not matched to a gene. The CDR3 is 15 amino acids. Germline V gives CDR1 MDHEN, CDR2 SYDVKM. CDR3 in amino acids: CASSPPLAAYNEQFF. CDR3 DNA: TGTGCCAGCAGTCCTCCCCTAGCGGCATACAATGAGCAGTTCTTC.

The gene calls are TRBV6-6 and TRBJ2-7; D unclear. The germline V gene encodes CDR1 MNHNY and CDR2 SVGAGI (reference sequence). The V and J ends lost 6 bases and 9 bases respectively, with 18 bases between them. CDR3 length: 13 amino acids. As DNA, the CDR3 is TGTGCCAGCAGACCACTAATCCCCGGCGGGCAGTACTTC. This sequence encodes CASRPLIPGGQYF.

This sequence joins TRBV7-2 and TRBJ2-1; a possible D gene is TRBD2 (6 bases). The V end lost 2 bases, the J end lost 6 bases, and 17 bases lay between the germline ends. The germline CDR1 and CDR2 sequences are SGHTA and FQGNSA. This CDR3 region has 16 residues. The DNA of the CDR3 is TGTGCCAGCAGCTTATTATCTAGCGCTGTTAGCAATGAGCAGTTCTTC. Amino acid sequence: CASSLLSSAVSNEQFF.

CDR3 sequence reads: CASSPASGRAGETQYF. CDR3 coding DNA: TGTGCCAGCAGCCCGGCAAGCGGGAGGGCCGGGGAGACCCAGTACTTC. The chain has TRBV21-1 and TRBJ2-5; the D call TRBD2 from the table was never checked on the DNA. TRBV21-1 is a pseudogene locus. The CDR3 consists of 16 residues.

The CDR3 is CASGELINTDTQYF. The CDR3, as DNA: TGTGCCAGCGGGGAGCTAATAAACACAGATACGCAGTATTTT. The chain recombines TRBV2 with TRBJ2-3, with D perhaps TRBD2 (5 bases). The germline gives CDR1 SNHLY, CDR2 FYNNEI. The CDR3 sequence is 14 residues long. Trimming pared 8 bases from V and 2 bases from J, leaving 14 bases between.

This chain uses TRBV6-5 with TRBJ2-7; no firm D call. V shed 8 bases and J shed 0 bases, with 11 bases lying between them. Germline values: CDR1 MNHEY, CDR2 SVGAGI. The CDR3 has 13 residues. In DNA form, the CDR3 reads TGTGCCAGCTCCAAGACGGGCTCCTACGAGCAGTACTTC. It translates to CASSKTGSYEQYF.

The chain joins TRBV28 to TRBJ1-2; tentative D call: TRBD1 (6 bases). V lost 4 bases and J 5 bases, leaving 14 bases between the germline ends. The CDR3 loop spans 14 amino acids. Germline V lookup: CDR1 MDHEN, CDR2 SYDVKM. The CDR3 nucleotides read TGTGCCAGCAGTTGGGGGCGGATCTCATATGGCTACACCTTC. This codes for CASSWGRISYGYTF.